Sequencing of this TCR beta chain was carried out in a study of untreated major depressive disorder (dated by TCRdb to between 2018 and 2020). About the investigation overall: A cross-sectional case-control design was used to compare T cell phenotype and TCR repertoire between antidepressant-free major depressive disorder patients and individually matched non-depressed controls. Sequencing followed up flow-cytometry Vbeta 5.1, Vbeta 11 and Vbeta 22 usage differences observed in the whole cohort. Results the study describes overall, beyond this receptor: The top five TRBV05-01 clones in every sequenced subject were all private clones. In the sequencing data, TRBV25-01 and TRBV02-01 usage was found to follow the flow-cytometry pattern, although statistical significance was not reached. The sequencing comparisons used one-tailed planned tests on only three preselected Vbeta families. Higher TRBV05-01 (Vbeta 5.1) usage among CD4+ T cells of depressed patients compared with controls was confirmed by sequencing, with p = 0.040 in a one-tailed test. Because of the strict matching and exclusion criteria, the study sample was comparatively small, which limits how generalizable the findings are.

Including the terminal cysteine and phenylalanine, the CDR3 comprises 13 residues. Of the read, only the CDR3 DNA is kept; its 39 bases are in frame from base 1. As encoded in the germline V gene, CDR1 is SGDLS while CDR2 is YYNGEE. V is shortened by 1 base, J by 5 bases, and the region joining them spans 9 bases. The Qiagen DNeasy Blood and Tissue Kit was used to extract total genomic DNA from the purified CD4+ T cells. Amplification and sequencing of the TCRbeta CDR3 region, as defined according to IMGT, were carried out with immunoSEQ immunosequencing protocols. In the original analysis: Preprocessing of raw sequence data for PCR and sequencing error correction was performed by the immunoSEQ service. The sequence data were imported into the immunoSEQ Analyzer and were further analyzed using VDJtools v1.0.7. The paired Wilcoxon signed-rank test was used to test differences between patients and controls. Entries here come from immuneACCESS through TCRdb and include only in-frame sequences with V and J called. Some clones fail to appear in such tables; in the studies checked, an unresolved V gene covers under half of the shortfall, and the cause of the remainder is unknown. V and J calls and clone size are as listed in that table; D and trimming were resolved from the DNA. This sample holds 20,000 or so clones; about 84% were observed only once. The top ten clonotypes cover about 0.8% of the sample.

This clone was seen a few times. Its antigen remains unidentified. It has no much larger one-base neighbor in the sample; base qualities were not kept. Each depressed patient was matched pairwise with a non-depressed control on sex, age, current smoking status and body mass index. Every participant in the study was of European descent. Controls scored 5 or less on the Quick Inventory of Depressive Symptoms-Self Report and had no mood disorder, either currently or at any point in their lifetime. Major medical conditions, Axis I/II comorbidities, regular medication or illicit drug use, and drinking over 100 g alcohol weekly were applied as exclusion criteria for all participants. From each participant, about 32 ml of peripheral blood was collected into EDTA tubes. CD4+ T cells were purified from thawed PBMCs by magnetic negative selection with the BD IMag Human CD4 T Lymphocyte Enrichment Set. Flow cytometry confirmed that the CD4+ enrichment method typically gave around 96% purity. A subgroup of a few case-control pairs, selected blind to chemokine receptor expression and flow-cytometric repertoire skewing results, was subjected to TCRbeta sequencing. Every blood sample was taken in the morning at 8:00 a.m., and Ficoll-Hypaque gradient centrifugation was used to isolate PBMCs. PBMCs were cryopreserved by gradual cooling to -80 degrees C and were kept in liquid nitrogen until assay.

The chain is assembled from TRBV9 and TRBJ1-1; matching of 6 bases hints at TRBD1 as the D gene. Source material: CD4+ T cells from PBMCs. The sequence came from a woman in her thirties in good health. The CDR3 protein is CASSVTGRTEAFF. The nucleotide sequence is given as TGTGCCAGCAGCGTAACAGGGAGGACTGAAGCTTTCTTT.